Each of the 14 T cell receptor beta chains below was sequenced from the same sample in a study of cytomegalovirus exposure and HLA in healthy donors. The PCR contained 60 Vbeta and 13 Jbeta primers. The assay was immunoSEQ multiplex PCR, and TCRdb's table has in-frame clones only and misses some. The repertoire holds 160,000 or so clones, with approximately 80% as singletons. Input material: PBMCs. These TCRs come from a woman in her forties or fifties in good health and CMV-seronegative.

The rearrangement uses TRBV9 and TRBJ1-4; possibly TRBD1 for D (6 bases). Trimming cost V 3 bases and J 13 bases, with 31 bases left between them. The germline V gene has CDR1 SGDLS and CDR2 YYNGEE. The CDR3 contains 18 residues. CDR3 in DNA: TGTGCCAGCAGCGCAGATATAGTCCCGGGGACAAGCCCGGAGGTACTGTTTTTT. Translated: CASSADIVPGTSPEVLFF.

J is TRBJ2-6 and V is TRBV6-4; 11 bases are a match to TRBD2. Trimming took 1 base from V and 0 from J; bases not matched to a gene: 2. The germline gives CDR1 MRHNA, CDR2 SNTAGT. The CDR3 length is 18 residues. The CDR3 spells CASSDLAGGTSGANVLTF. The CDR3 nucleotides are TGTGCCAGCAGTGACTTAGCGGGGGGGACCTCTGGGGCCAACGTCCTGACTTTC.

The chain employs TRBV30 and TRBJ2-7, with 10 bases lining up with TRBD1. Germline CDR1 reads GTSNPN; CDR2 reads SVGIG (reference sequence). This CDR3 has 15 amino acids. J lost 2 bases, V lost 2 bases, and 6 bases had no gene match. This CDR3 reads CAWSSRGTGAYEQYF. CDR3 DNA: TGTGCCTGGAGTTCCCGGGGGACAGGGGCCTACGAGCAGTACTTC. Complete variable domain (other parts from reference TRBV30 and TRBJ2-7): SQTIHQWPATLVQPVGSPLSLECTVEGTSNPNLYWYRQAAGRGLQLLFYSVGIGQISSEVPQNLSASRPQDRQFILSSKKLLLSDSGFYLCAWSSRGTGAYEQYFGPGTRLTVT.

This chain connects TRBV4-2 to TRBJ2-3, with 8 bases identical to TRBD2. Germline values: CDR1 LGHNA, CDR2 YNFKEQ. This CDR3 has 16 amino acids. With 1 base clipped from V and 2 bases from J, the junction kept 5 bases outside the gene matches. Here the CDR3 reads CASSQGTSSSTDTQYF. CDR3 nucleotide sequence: TGTGCCAGCAGCCAAGGGACTAGCTCATCCACAGATACGCAGTATTTT.

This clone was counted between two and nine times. CDR3: CAWSLFLGTDYGYTF. The CDR3 coding sequence is TGTGCCTGGAGCCTATTTCTGGGCACTGACTATGGCTACACCTTC. The chain employs TRBV30 and TRBJ1-2; no firm D call. V gave up 3 bases and J gave up 3 bases, with 17 bases separating them. The germline V gene has CDR1 GTSNPN and CDR2 SVGIG (reference sequence). The CDR3 contains 15 residues.

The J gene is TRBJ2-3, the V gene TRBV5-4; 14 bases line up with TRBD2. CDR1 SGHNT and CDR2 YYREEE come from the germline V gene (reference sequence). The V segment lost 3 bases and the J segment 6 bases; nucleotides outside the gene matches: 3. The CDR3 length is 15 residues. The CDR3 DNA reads TGTGCCAGCAGCTCGGGACTAGCGGGGGCGGATACGCAGTATTTT. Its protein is CASSSGLAGADTQYF.

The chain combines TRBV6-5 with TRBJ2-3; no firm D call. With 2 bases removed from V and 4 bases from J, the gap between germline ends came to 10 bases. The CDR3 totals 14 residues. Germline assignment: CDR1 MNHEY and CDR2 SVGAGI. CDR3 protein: CASSYLLSADTQYF. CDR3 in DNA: TGTGCCAGCAGTTACCTCCTAAGCGCAGATACGCAGTATTTT.

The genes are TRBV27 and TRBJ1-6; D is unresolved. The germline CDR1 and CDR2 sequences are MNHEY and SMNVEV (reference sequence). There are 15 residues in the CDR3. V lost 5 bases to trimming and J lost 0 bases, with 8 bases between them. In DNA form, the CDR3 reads TGTGCCAGCAGTCGGGAGGGCTCCTATAATTCACCCCTCCACTTT. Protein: CASSREGSYNSPLHF.

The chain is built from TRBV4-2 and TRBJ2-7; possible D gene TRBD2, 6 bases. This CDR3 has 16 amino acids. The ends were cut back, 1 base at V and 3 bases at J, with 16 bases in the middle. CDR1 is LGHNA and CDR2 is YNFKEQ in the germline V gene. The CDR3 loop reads CASSQGTTAAGYEQYF. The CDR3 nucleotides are TGTGCCAGCAGCCAAGGGACTACTGCGGCGGGCTACGAGCAGTACTTC.

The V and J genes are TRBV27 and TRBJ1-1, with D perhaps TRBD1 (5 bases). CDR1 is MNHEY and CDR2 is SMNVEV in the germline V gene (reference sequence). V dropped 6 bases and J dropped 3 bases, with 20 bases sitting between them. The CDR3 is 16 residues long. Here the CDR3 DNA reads TGTGCCAGCAGGATCGATAGCAGGGTTTTGGACACTGAAGCTTTCTTT. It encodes CASRIDSRVLDTEAFF.

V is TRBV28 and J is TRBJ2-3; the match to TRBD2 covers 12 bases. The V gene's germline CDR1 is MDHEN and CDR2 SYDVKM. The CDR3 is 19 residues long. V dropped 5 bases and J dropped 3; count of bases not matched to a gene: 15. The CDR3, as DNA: TGTGCCAGCAGTCCATACGCCGGCCTAGCGGGAGGGGAGACAGATACGCAGTATTTT. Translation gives CASSPYAGLAGGETDTQYF. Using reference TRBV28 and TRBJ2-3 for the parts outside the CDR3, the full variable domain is DVKVTQSSRYLVKRTGEKVFLECVQDMDHENMFWYRQDPGLGLRLIYFSYDVKMKEKGDIPEGYSVSREKKERFSLILESASTNQTSMYLCASSPYAGLAGGETDTQYFGPGTRLTVL.

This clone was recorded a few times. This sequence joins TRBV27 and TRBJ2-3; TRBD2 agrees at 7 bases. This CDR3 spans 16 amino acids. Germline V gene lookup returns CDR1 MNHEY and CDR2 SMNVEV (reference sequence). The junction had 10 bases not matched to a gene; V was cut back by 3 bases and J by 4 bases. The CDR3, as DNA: TGTGCCAGCAGTTTCCCTAGCGGTCCTTGGCCAGATACGCAGTATTTT. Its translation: CASSFPSGPWPDTQYF.

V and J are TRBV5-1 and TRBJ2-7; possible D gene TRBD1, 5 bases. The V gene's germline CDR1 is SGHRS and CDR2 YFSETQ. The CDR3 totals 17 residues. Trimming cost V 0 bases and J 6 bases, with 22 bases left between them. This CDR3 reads CASSLAPGPIGVGEQYF. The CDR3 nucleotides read TGCGCCAGCAGCTTGGCCCCCGGCCCCATAGGGGTTGGCGAGCAGTACTTC.

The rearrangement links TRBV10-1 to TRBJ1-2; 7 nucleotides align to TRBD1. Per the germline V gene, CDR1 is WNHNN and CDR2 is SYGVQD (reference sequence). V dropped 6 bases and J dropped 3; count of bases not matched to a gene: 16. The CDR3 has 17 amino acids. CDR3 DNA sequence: TGCGCCAGCAGACTCCGGGACAGAAGAGTACCCGACTATGGCTACACCTTC. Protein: CASRLRDRRVPDYGYTF.